These 10 T cell receptor beta chains originate from one sample sequenced in a study of identical twins. TCRdb re-analysed the 5' RACE reads in MiXCR, keeping a single row per CDR3 protein. The table shows around 690,000 distinct CDR3 sequences, with approximately 22% occurring only once. This same sample was also taken into another study, of T cells expressing NK-cell markers.

The specimen was PBMCs. The receptors were sampled from a woman aged 18 to 35 in good health.

This clonotype showed up just a few times. The rearrangement uses TRBV7-9 and TRBJ1-2, with D perhaps TRBD1 (6 bases). V was shortened by 1 base and J by 6 bases, with 12 bases between the two germline ends. The germline CDR1 and CDR2 sequences are SEHNR and FQNEAQ (reference sequence). The CDR3 runs 14 residues. The CDR3 nucleotides read TGTGCCAGCAGCTTAGTTGGGGGCATCCATGGCTACACCTTC. It specifies CASSLVGGIHGYTF.

The chain joins TRBV6-5 to TRBJ2-1; no clear D. Trimming stripped 2 bases from V and 13 bases from J, with 12 bases between. This CDR3 comprises 12 residues. CDR1 and CDR2 from the germline V gene are MNHEY and SVGAGI. This CDR3 is CASSYALRPQFF. The DNA of the CDR3 is TGTGCCAGCAGTTACGCGCTGAGGCCCCAGTTCTTC.

The chain has TRBV6-7 and TRBJ2-1; possibly TRBD2 for D (5 bases). TRBV6-7 is placed among ORFs of uncertain function. The ends were cut back, 5 bases at V and 6 bases at J, with 20 bases in the middle. The CDR3 covers 16 residues. The CDR3 DNA reads TGTGCCAGCAGTCATCGGAAGTCTTCGGCGGGCAATGAGCAGTTCTTC. It translates to CASSHRKSSAGNEQFF.

This clonotype was seen at least ten times. Here the CDR3 reads CASSLGTRGDTQYF. CDR3 nucleotides: TGCGCCAGCAGCTTGGGGACCCGTGGCGATACGCAGTATTTT. The chain has TRBV5-1 and TRBJ2-3; D call uncertain. Germline CDR1 is SGHRS and CDR2 is YFSETQ. The CDR3 extends over 14 amino acids. Between the trimmed V and J ends, which lost 0 bases and 6 bases, there was a span of 11 bases.

There are many counts of this clonotype. V gene TRBV10-3 combines with J gene TRBJ1-2; weak D call: TRBD1 (6 bases). Germline CDR1 is ENHRY and CDR2 is SYGVKD. This CDR3 comprises 14 residues. Trimming took off 6 bases at V and 4 bases at J, with 15 bases between the two ends. This CDR3 reads CAISQGDTFYGYTF. CDR3 in DNA: TGTGCCATCAGCCAAGGGGACACCTTCTATGGCTACACCTTC.

In its sample, this clonotype was seen many times. The rearrangement uses TRBV3-1 and TRBJ1-1; D uncertain. The germline V and J ends were trimmed by 6 bases and 0 bases, with 8 bases remaining between them. Germline assignment: CDR1 LGHDT and CDR2 YNNKEL (reference sequence). CDR3 length: 13 amino acids. CDR3 in amino acids: CASSSKLNTEAFF. For the CDR3, the DNA is TGTGCCAGCAGTTCAAAATTGAACACTGAAGCTTTCTTT. Full variable domain (outside the CDR3, taken from reference TRBV3-1 and TRBJ1-1): DTAVSQTPKYLVTQMGNDKSIKCEQNLGHDTMYWYKQDSKKFLKIMFSYNNKELIINETVPNRFSPKSPDKAHLNLHINSLELGDSAVYFCASSSKLNTEAFFGQGTRLTVV.

In this sample, this clonotype turned up a few times. The CDR3: CASSFYAQGGETQYF. In DNA form, the CDR3 reads TGTGCCAGCAGCTTTTACGCTCAGGGGGGAGAGACCCAGTACTTC. The chain is built from TRBV5-6 and TRBJ2-5; tentatively, D is TRBD1 (7 bases). V was cut by 2 bases and J by 4 bases, with 15 bases left in between. Per germline, CDR1 SGHDT and CDR2 YYEEEE. CDR3 length equals 15 residues.

This clonotype was picked up a small number of times. The chain couples TRBV6-1 to TRBJ2-7; TRBD2 matches at 13 bases. Trimming cost V 5 bases and J 4 bases; bases outside gene matches: 5. This CDR3 has 15 residues. Germline-derived CDR1 and CDR2 are MNHNS and SASEGT. CDR3 DNA sequence: TGTGCCAGCAGTCAGGGACTAGCGGGATTGTACGAGCAGTACTTC. Encoded protein: CASSQGLAGLYEQYF.

This clonotype was counted between two and nine times. This rearrangement joins TRBV9 to TRBJ2-1; 7 bases fit TRBD2. Germline V CDR1 and CDR2: SGDLS, YYNGEE. The CDR3 is made up of 12 amino acids. V shed 7 bases, J shed 7 bases, and the junction held 5 bases outside the gene matches. The CDR3 region is CASGRARNEQFF. CDR3 nucleotides: TGTGCCAGCGGGAGGGCCAGGAATGAGCAGTTCTTC.

The chain couples TRBV20-1 to TRBJ2-7, with D possibly matching TRBD2 (6 bases). This CDR3 comprises 12 residues. The V and J ends lost 6 bases and 7 bases respectively, with 16 bases between them. Germline CDR1 reads DFQATT; CDR2 reads SNEGSKA (reference sequence). CDR3 in DNA: TGCAGTGCAGAACGGGACTCTAGGGAGCAGTACTTC. Amino acid sequence: CSAERDSREQYF.